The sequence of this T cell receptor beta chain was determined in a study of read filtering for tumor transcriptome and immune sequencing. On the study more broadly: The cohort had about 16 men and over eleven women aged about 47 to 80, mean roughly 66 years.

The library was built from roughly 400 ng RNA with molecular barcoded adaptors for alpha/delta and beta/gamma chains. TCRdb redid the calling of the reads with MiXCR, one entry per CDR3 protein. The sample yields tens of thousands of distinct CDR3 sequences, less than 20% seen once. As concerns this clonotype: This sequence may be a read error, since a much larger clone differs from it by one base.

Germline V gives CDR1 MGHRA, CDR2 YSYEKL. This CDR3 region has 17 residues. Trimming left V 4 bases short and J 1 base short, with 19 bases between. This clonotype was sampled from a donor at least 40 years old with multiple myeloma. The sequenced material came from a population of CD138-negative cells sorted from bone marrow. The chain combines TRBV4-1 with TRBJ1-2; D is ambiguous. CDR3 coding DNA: TGCGCCAGCAGCCGAGATCCGGTGGGAGGGTATAACTATGGCTACACCTTC. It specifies CASSRDPVGGYNYGYTF.